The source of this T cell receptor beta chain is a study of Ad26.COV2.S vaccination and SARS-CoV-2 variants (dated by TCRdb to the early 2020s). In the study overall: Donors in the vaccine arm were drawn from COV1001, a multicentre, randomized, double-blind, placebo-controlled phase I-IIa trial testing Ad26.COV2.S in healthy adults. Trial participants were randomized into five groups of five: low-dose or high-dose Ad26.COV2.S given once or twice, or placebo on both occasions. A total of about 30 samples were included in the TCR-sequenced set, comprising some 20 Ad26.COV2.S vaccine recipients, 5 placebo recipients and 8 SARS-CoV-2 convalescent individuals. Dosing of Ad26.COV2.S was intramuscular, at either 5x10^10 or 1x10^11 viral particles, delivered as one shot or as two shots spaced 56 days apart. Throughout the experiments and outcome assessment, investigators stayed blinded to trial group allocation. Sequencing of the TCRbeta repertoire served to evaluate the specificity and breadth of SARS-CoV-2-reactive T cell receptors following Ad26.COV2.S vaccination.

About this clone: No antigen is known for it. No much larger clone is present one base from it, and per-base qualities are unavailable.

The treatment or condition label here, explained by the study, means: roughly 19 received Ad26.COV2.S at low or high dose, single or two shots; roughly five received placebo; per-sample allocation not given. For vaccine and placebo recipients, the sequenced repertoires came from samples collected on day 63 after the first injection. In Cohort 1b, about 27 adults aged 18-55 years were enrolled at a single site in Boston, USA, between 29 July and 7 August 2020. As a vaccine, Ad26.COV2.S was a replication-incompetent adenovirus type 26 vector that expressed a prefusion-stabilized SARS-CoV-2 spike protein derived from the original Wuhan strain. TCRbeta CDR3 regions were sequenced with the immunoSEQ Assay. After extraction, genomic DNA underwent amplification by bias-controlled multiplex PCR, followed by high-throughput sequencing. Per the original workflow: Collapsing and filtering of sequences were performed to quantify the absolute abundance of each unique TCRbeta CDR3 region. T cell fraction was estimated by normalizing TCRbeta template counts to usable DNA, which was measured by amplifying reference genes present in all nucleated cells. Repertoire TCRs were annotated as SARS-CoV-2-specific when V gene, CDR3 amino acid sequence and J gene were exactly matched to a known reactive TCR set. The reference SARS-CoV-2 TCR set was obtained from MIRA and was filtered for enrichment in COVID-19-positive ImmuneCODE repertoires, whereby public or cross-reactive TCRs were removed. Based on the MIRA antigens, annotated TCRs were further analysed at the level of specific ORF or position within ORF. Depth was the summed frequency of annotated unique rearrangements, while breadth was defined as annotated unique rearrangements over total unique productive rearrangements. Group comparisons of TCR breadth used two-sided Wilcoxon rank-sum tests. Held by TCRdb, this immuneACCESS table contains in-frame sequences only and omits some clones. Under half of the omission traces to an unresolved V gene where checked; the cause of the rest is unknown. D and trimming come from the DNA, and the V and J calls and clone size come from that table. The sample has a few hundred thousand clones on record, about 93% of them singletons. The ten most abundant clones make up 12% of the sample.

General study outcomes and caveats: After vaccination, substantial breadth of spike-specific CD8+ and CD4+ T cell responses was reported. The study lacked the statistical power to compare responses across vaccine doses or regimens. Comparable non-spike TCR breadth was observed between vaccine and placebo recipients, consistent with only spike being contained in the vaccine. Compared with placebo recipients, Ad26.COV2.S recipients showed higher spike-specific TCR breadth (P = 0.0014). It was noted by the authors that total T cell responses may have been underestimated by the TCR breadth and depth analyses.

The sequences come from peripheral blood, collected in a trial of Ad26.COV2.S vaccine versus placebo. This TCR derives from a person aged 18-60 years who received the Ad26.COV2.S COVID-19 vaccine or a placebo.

In nucleotide form, the sequence is TGTGCCTGTTATAATGAAAAACTGTTTTTT. This yields the protein CACYNEKLFF. Here the chain combines TRBV30 and TRBJ1-4; the D gene remains uncertain. The CDR3, from cysteine to phenylalanine, totals 10 residues. Only the CDR3 DNA stays, 30 bases, in frame from base 1. V and J lose 6 bases and 4 bases, and a span of 3 bases separates them. CDR1 GTSNPN and CDR2 SVGIG are derived from the germline V gene (reference sequence).